This TCR beta chain was sequenced during a study of cytomegalovirus exposure and HLA in healthy donors. Study results and limitations: Cytomegalovirus-associated TCR beta chains were listed, numbering more than 150. Excluded: some indistinguishable V segments such as TRBV6-2 and TRBV6-3. Using the classifier, cytomegalovirus status was reportedly diagnosed with high specificity and sensitivity.

V was clipped by 4 bases and J by 4 bases; unmatched bases: 7. The CDR3 runs 16 residues. The germline gives CDR1 MNHEY, CDR2 SMNVEV (reference sequence). The PCR contained 60 Vbeta and 13 Jbeta primers. Using immunoSEQ multiplex PCR, the repertoire was profiled, and TCRdb retains in-frame clones only, with some absent. The data contain some 200,000 clones, over 60% of them singletons. A word on this clone: What it recognizes is unknown.

The TCR was taken from a man aged 18 to 30 in good health and CMV-seronegative. The chain links TRBV27 to TRBJ2-3; TRBD2 matches 11 bases. Sequenced input: PBMCs. This CDR3 reads CASSSLAGGRSDTQYF. CDR3 nucleotides: TGTGCCAGCAGTTCCTTAGCGGGGGGGCGCTCAGATACGCAGTATTTT.